A selection of T cell receptor beta chains follows, all from one sample in a study of Ad26.COV2.S vaccination and SARS-CoV-2 variants. Sequencing used immunoSEQ multiplex PCR; TCRdb keeps in-frame clones, though not all of them. The sample has 250,000 to 300,000 clones, 87% seen once. The material was peripheral blood, obtained in a trial of Ad26.COV2.S vaccine versus placebo. All receptors derive from a person aged 18 to 65 who received the Ad26.COV2.S COVID-19 vaccine or a placebo. Each CDR3 is given with its conserved first and last residue. D genes are given only for firm matches. Only some rows state a clone size, as once, few, many or a class for expanded clones.

abundance,v_gene,d_gene,j_gene,CDR3aa,CDR3nt
once,TRBV27,.,TRBJ1-4,CASSFYPSTNEKLFF,TGTGCCAGCAGTTTTTACCCCTCAACTAATGAAAAACTGTTTTTT
.,TRBV18,TRBD2,TRBJ2-5,CASSRIAGGDETQYF,TGTGCCAGCTCACGGATAGCGGGGGGCGACGAGACCCAGTACTTC
many,TRBV15,.,TRBJ2-2,CATSRDLDSANTGELFF,TGTGCCACCAGCAGAGATCTGGACAGCGCGAACACCGGGGAGCTGTTTTTT
.,TRBV27,TRBD2,TRBJ2-7,CASSSGTSGNEQYF,TGTGCCAGCAGTTCCGGGACTAGCGGGAACGAGCAGTACTTC
.,TRBV2,TRBD1,TRBJ1-1,CAGRGRTYTEAFF,TGTGCCGGTAGGGGGCGAACGTACACTGAAGCTTTCTTT
.,TRBV13,.,TRBJ1-1,CASSPGVQAFF,TGTGCCAGCAGCCCAGGGGTGCAGGCTTTCTTT
.,TRBV23-1,TRBD1,TRBJ2-7,CAINPNDRGRRVEEQYF,TGCGCCATCAACCCGAACGACAGGGGGCGGCGGGTCGAGGAGCAGTACTTC
.,TRBV30,TRBD1,TRBJ1-1,CAWSETGGTEAFF,TGTGCCTGGAGTGAAACAGGGGGCACTGAAGCTTTCTTT
.,TRBV2,.,TRBJ1-1,CASRADSPNTEAFF,TGTGCCAGCAGAGCCGACAGCCCCAACACTGAAGCTTTCTTT
.,TRBV7-2,.,TRBJ2-1,CASSLARGLAWSYNEQFF,TGTGCCAGCAGCTTAGCGAGGGGGTTAGCGTGGTCCTACAATGAGCAGTTCTTC
.,TRBV5-1,.,TRBJ1-1,CASSLGRGDTEAFF,TGCGCCAGCAGCTTGGGGAGGGGAGACACTGAAGCTTTCTTT
.,TRBV6-1,TRBD2,TRBJ2-7,CASSEAWTSGRSEQYF,TGTGCCAGCAGTGAAGCGTGGACTAGCGGGAGAAGCGAGCAGTACTTC
.,TRBV30,TRBD2,TRBJ2-3,CAWSVGSGSKTDTQYF,TGTGCCTGGAGTGTGGGTAGCGGGAGTAAGACAGATACGCAGTATTTT
.,TRBV24-1,TRBD1,TRBJ1-2,CATSDPDRSYGYTF,TGTGCCACCAGTGATCCGGACAGGTCCTATGGCTACACCTTC
.,TRBV4-2,TRBD1,TRBJ1-2,CASSQDLKGAEGYTF,TGTGCCAGCAGCCAAGACTTGAAGGGGGCGGAAGGCTACACCTTC
.,TRBV7-9,TRBD1,TRBJ2-1,CASSYLTGTGDNEQFF,TGTGCCAGCAGTTACCTAACCGGGACAGGGGACAATGAGCAGTTCTTC
.,TRBV5-4,.,TRBJ1-4,CASSRKGGRTTNEKLFF,TGTGCCAGCAGCCGGAAGGGAGGGAGAACAACTAATGAAAAACTGTTTTTT
.,TRBV7-7,TRBD2,TRBJ2-3,CASSLFAGGGTDTQYF,TGTGCTAGCAGCTTATTCGCGGGGGGGGGCACAGATACGCAGTATTTT
.,TRBV6-1,TRBD2,TRBJ2-1,CASSESLGRTTSYNEQFF,TGTGCCAGCAGTGAAAGTCTCGGGAGGACAACCTCCTACAATGAGCAGTTCTTC
.,TRBV27,.,TRBJ1-6,CASSLGQSSYNSPLHF,TGTGCCAGCAGTTTAGGACAGAGCTCCTATAATTCACCCCTCCACTTT
.,TRBV14,TRBD1,TRBJ1-2,CASSQSGQGPYGYTF,TGTGCCAGCAGCCAATCGGGACAGGGGCCCTATGGCTACACCTTC
.,TRBV5-4,.,TRBJ1-4,CASSPGGTANEKLFF,TGTGCCAGCAGCCCCGGCGGGACGGCTAATGAAAAACTGTTTTTT
.,TRBV5-4,TRBD1,TRBJ1-2,CASSQGQVPNYGYTF,TGTGCCAGCAGCCAGGGACAGGTTCCTAACTATGGCTACACCTTC
.,TRBV5-1,TRBD2,TRBJ2-7,CASSLEGLAGIYEQYF,TGCGCCAGCAGCTTGGAGGGACTAGCGGGTATCTACGAGCAGTACTTC
once,TRBV5-1,.,TRBJ1-2,CASSDRTENYGYTF,TGCGCCAGCAGCGACCGGACAGAAAACTATGGCTACACCTTC
.,TRBV5-1,.,TRBJ2-5,CASSLGLGYQETQYF,TGCGCCAGCAGCTTGGGGCTTGGGTACCAAGAGACCCAGTACTTC
.,TRBV15,.,TRBJ2-7,CATSRGAPLSYEQYF,TGTGCCACCAGCAGAGGGGCGCCGCTATCTTACGAGCAGTACTTC
.,TRBV5-1,.,TRBJ2-1,CASSLVWEFKSYNEQFF,TGCGCCAGCAGCTTGGTTTGGGAATTTAAGTCCTACAATGAGCAGTTCTTC
.,TRBV7-2,TRBD1,TRBJ1-5,CASSQTGVGNQPQHF,TGTGCCAGCAGCCAGACAGGGGTAGGCAATCAGCCCCAGCATTTT
.,TRBV7-9,.,TRBJ1-1,CASSLANEAFF,TGTGCCAGCAGCTTAGCGAATGAAGCTTTCTTT
.,TRBV4-3,.,TRBJ2-6,CASSQETGKFSGANVLTF,TGCGCCAGCAGCCAAGAAACAGGGAAGTTCTCTGGGGCCAACGTCCTGACTTTC
.,TRBV18,TRBD1,TRBJ1-2,CASSPTTGVQGYTF,TGTGCCAGCTCACCAACGACAGGGGTTCAGGGCTACACCTTC
.,TRBV10-3,.,TRBJ2-7,CAISESRPGGSEQYF,TGTGCCATCAGTGAGTCAAGACCAGGGGGGTCCGAGCAGTACTTC
.,TRBV7-2,.,TRBJ1-1,CASSLAREGTEAFF,TGTGCCAGCAGCTTAGCGAGAGAGGGGACCGAAGCTTTCTTT
.,TRBV5-1,.,TRBJ1-1,CASSAGRDTEAFF,TGCGCCAGCAGCGCCGGACGGGACACTGAAGCTTTCTTT
.,TRBV7-9,TRBD1,TRBJ1-1,CASSHRGQNTEAFF,TGTGCCAGCAGCCACAGGGGGCAAAACACTGAAGCTTTCTTT
.,TRBV7-9,TRBD1,TRBJ1-1,CASSIDRDTEAFF,TGTGCCAGCAGCATAGACAGGGACACTGAAGCTTTCTTT
.,TRBV5-4,.,TRBJ2-3,CASTLFEKSIDTQYF,TGTGCCAGCACCTTATTCGAGAAGTCGATAGATACGCAGTATTTT
.,TRBV7-8,.,TRBJ2-1,CASSLGPSGQYEQFF,TGTGCCAGCAGCTTAGGACCAAGCGGCCAGTATGAGCAGTTCTTC
.,TRBV10-3,.,TRBJ1-6,CAISRGEDNSPLHF,TGTGCCATCAGCCGGGGCGAGGATAATTCACCCCTCCACTTT
.,TRBV7-9,TRBD1,TRBJ1-2,CASSETGLANYGYTF,TGTGCCAGCAGCGAGACAGGGCTAGCTAACTATGGCTACACCTTC
.,TRBV21-1,.,TRBJ1-1,CASSREWRTPLYANTEAFF,TGTGCCAGCAGCAGAGAGTGGAGGACACCGCTCTACGCGAACACTGAAGCTTTCTTT
.,TRBV18,.,TRBJ1-1,CASSPEGYVAFF,TGTGCCAGCTCACCAGAGGGGTATGTAGCTTTCTTT
.,TRBV7-2,.,TRBJ2-7,CASSLAGTSTEQYF,TGTGCCAGCAGCTTAGCAGGGACCTCCACCGAGCAGTACTTC
.,TRBV18,TRBD1,TRBJ2-1,CASSPGTGFYNEQFF,TGTGCCAGCTCACCTGGGACAGGGTTTTACAATGAGCAGTTCTTC
.,TRBV5-1,.,TRBJ2-5,CASSLDSQETQYF,TGCGCCAGCAGCTTGGACAGCCAAGAGACCCAGTACTTC
.,TRBV9,TRBD2,TRBJ2-1,CASSVSGSGYNEQFF,TGTGCCAGCAGCGTAAGCGGGAGCGGCTACAATGAGCAGTTCTTC
.,TRBV2,TRBD2,TRBJ2-5,CASSDPGTSGETQYF,TGTGCCAGCAGTGACCCAGGGACTAGCGGAGAGACCCAGTACTTC
.,TRBV18,.,TRBJ2-5,CASSGTPQETQYF,TGTGCCAGCTCAGGGACACCACAAGAGACCCAGTACTTC
.,TRBV7-2,TRBD2,TRBJ2-7,CASVLREGRHEQYF,TGTGCCAGCGTGTTGCGGGAGGGCCGACACGAGCAGTACTTC
once,TRBV30,.,TRBJ1-2,CAWSVLRGSYGYTF,TGTGCCTGGAGTGTACTAAGGGGTAGCTATGGCTACACCTTC
.,TRBV6-2/TRBV6-3,.,TRBJ2-7,CASSYTGPMWEQYF,TGTGCCAGCAGTTACACGGGACCCATGTGGGAGCAGTACTTC
.,TRBV4-1,.,TRBJ1-2,CASSQGLTQTNRGYTF,TGCGCCAGCAGCCAAGGTCTGACACAGACAAATCGGGGCTACACCTTC
.,TRBV14,.,TRBJ1-1,CASSLGRHPYTEAFF,TGTGCCAGCAGCCTCGGGCGACATCCCTATACTGAAGCTTTCTTT
.,TRBV5-1,.,TRBJ2-3,CASSLVPSGTDTQYF,TGCGCCAGCAGCTTGGTGCCTAGCGGCACAGATACGCAGTATTTT